The 19 T cell receptor beta chains below all came from one sample that was sequenced in a study of blood T cell repertoires in COVID-19. Data came from immunoSEQ multiplex PCR; TCRdb stores just in-frame clones and leaves some out. The sample records just under 350,000 clones, 87% being singletons. The sample taken for sequencing was peripheral blood. The source is a woman aged 50 to 65 with COVID-19, enrolled during active disease.

The V call is TRBV19, the J call TRBJ2-7, with D perhaps matching TRBD1 (6 bases). The ends were cut back, 8 bases at V and 6 bases at J, with 20 bases in the middle. The CDR3 is 14 residues long. Germline V gives CDR1 LNHDA, CDR2 SQIVND (reference sequence). CDR3 bases: TGTGCCAGTTCAACCGACAGGTATCAATCCGAGCAGTACTTC. It yields the protein CASSTDRYQSEQYF.

The rearrangement uses TRBV20-1 and TRBJ2-7, with 7 nucleotides matching TRBD1. The CDR3 has 14 residues. Trimming removed 3 bases from V and 2 bases from J; junction bases left unmatched: 7. Looked up from germline, CDR1 is DFQATT and CDR2 is SNEGSKA (reference sequence). The CDR3 sequence is CSASSGTEPYEQYF. CDR3 nucleotides: TGCAGTGCTAGTTCCGGGACAGAACCCTACGAGCAGTACTTC.

This clone occurred a few times. V and J are TRBV11-3 and TRBJ1-1; the match to TRBD1 covers 7 bases. J was trimmed by 4 bases and V by 5 bases; bases with no gene match: 7. Germline V gene lookup returns CDR1 SGHNT and CDR2 YENEEA. The CDR3 has 14 residues. CDR3 region: CASSASGTVTEAFF. In DNA form, the CDR3 reads TGTGCCAGCAGCGCCTCCGGGACAGTCACTGAAGCTTTCTTT.

The CDR3 DNA is TGTGCCAGCAGGCAAACGGGACTAGCGACAGATACGCAGTATTTT. Translated, it gives CASRQTGLATDTQYF. The chain combines TRBV6-5 with TRBJ2-3; TRBD2 aligns across 10 bases. Germline V gives CDR1 MNHEY, CDR2 SVGAGI. V shed 6 bases, J shed 3 bases, and the junction held 6 bases outside the gene matches. The CDR3 covers 15 residues.

Turning to this clone: An end of the junction does not agree with germline; a read error may underlie this. This chain links TRBV7-7 with TRBJ2-5; tentative D call: TRBD1 (6 bases). Germline assignment: CDR1 SSHAT and CDR2 FNYEAQ (reference sequence). The CDR3 extends over 15 amino acids. CDR3 bases: TGTGCTAGCAGCAAAAACGGACAGCTTCAAGAGACCCAGTACTTC. It specifies CASSKNGQLQETQYF.

The chain uses TRBV7-3 and TRBJ2-2; 9 nucleotides agree with TRBD1. The germline V gene has CDR1 SGHTA and CDR2 FQGTGA. Unmatched junction bases numbered 6, after V lost 4 bases and J lost 6 bases. This CDR3 has 15 amino acids. DNA for the CDR3: TGTGCCAGCAGCTCTCGGACAGGGGCGTCCGGGGAGCTGTTTTTT. Encoded protein: CASSSRTGASGELFF.

V usage is TRBV29-1 and J usage is TRBJ2-6, with 7 positions matching TRBD1. The CDR3 extends over 15 amino acids. Trimming removed 6 bases from V and 0 bases from J; junction bases left unmatched: 5. The germline CDR1 and CDR2 sequences are SQVTM and ANQGSEA. CDR3 coding DNA: TGCAGCGTAGGGACAGTAACCTCTGGGGCCAACGTCCTGACTTTC. Amino acid sequence: CSVGTVTSGANVLTF.

The chain recombines TRBV7-2 with TRBJ2-1; TRBD2 aligns across 13 bases. The CDR3 is made up of 16 amino acids. Germline CDR1 is SGHTA and CDR2 is FQGNSA. Trimming at V came to 3 bases and at J to 4 bases, leaving 3 bases not matched to a gene. The CDR3 nucleotides read TGTGCCAGCAGCTTGGGACTAGCGGGACCATACAATGAGCAGTTCTTC. Amino acid sequence: CASSLGLAGPYNEQFF.

The genes are TRBV6-2 or TRBV6-3 and TRBJ2-1; unclear D gene. Germline V CDR1 and CDR2: MNHEY, SVGEGT. V shed 0 bases and J shed 8 bases, with 11 bases lying between them. The CDR3 contains 14 residues. CDR3: CASSYSELNYEQFF. For the CDR3, the DNA is TGTGCCAGCAGTTACTCCGAACTGAACTATGAGCAGTTCTTC.

The chain recombines TRBV13 with TRBJ2-3; D gene unclear. The CDR3 length is 11 residues. CDR1 is PRHDT and CDR2 is FYEKMQ in the germline V gene (reference sequence). V was shortened by 5 bases and J by 2 bases, with 2 bases between the two germline ends. The CDR3: CASSHTDTQYF. The CDR3 coding sequence is TGTGCCAGCAGCCACACAGATACGCAGTATTTT.

The chain uses TRBV2 and TRBJ2-5, with D unresolved. Between the trimmed V and J ends, which lost 7 bases and 1 base, there was a span of 13 bases. The CDR3 spans 14 residues. The germline CDR1 and CDR2 sequences are SNHLY and FYNNEI. The CDR3 DNA reads as TGTGCCAGCATTGGCCAGGTGCTCCAAGAGACCCAGTACTTC. This gives the protein CASIGQVLQETQYF.

The chain carries TRBV7-6 and TRBJ2-5, with D perhaps matching TRBD2 (6 bases). Between the trimmed V and J ends, which lost 4 bases and 4 bases, there was a span of 22 bases. There are 17 residues in the CDR3. Looked up from germline, CDR1 is SGHVS and CDR2 is FNYEAQ. CDR3 sequence (DNA): TGTGCCAGCAGCTCACAAGCGGGCACCCGGAAAGTAGAGACCCAGTACTTC. Translation gives CASSSQAGTRKVETQYF.

The V and J genes are TRBV5-6 and TRBJ2-6, with D hard to call. The CDR3 has 16 amino acids. V was pared by 0 bases and J by 3 bases, with 10 bases between. Looked up from germline, CDR1 is SGHDT and CDR2 is YYEEEE. CDR3 in DNA: TGTGCCAGCAGCTTGGCCGTGCCGGGTGGGGCCAACGTCCTGACTTTC. Encoded protein: CASSLAVPGGANVLTF.

The chain employs TRBV13 and TRBJ1-1, with 7 bases identical to TRBD1. Germline-derived CDR1 and CDR2 are PRHDT and FYEKMQ (reference sequence). J gave up 3 bases and V 5 bases, and 3 bases lay outside the gene matches. CDR3 length: 13 amino acids. CDR3 residues: CASSADRDTEAFF. CDR3 bases: TGTGCCAGCAGCGCCGACAGGGACACTGAAGCTTTCTTT.

The chain uses TRBV6-5 and TRBJ2-1; 10 nucleotides agree with TRBD1. The V and J ends lost 2 bases and 7 bases, in that order; junction bases with no gene match: 5. This CDR3 has 15 amino acids. CDR1 is MNHEY and CDR2 is SVGAGI in the germline V gene. In DNA form, the CDR3 reads TGTGCCAGCAGTTACCCTGACAGGGGGCATAATGAGCAGTTCTTC. Its translation: CASSYPDRGHNEQFF.

The CDR3 DNA sequence: TGTGCCAGCAGTCGTGGGGGCTCGAACACCGGGGAGCTGTTTTTT. It is translated as CASSRGGSNTGELFF. The chain joins TRBV6-5 to TRBJ2-2, with D possibly matching TRBD1 (6 bases). The CDR3 sequence is 15 residues long. CDR1 is MNHEY, CDR2 SVGAGI, per germline. Trimming shortened V by 5 bases and J by 0 bases, and 10 bases separated the two germline ends.

The CDR3 here is CASSSHGTRDGYTF. The CDR3 region has the DNA TGTGCCAGCAGTTCCCACGGGACAAGGGATGGCTACACCTTC. The chain is built from TRBV27 and TRBJ1-2; weak D call: TRBD1 (6 bases). Trimming removed 4 bases at V and 6 bases at J, with 15 bases between. Germline values: CDR1 MNHEY, CDR2 SMNVEV (reference sequence). The CDR3 spans 14 residues.

In regard to this clone: Relative to the germline gene, one junction end is altered; a read error may explain this. This chain uses TRBV6-2 or TRBV6-3 with TRBJ2-1; the match to TRBD2 covers 10 bases. The CDR3 is made up of 14 amino acids. CDR1 is MNHEY and CDR2 is SVGEGT in the germline V gene. The CDR3 DNA reads as TGTGCCAGCAGTTACGTAAGTCCTAGCGGGAGTCTCCTCTTC. This sequence encodes CASSYVSPSGSLLF.

The DNA of the CDR3 is TGTGCCAGCAGCGCAGGGGACAGGGTTAATTGGGCACAAGAAGCTTTCTTT. Translated, it gives CASSAGDRVNWAQEAFF. The chain has TRBV7-9 and TRBJ1-1; 9 bases fit TRBD1. This CDR3 has 17 residues. Per germline, CDR1 SEHNR and CDR2 FQNEAQ (reference sequence). The V gene end was trimmed by 5 bases and the J gene end by 8 bases; junction bases not matched to a gene: 18.